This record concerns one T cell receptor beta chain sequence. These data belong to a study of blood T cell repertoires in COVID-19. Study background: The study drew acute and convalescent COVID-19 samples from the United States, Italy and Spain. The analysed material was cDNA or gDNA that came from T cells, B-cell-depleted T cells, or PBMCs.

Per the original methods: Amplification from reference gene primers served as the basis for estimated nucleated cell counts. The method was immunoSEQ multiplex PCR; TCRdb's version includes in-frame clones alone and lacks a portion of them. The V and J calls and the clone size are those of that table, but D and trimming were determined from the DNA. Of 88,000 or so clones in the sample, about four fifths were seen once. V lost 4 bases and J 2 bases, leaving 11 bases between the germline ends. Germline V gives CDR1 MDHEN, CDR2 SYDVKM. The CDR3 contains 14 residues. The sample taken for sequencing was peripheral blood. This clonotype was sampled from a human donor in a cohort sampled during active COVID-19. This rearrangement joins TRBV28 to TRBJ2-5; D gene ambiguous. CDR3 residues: CASSSPNLQETQYF. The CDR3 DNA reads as TGTGCCAGCAGTTCCCCAAACCTACAAGAGACCCAGTACTTC.